This T cell receptor beta chain was retrieved from a study of T cell responses to AZD1222 COVID-19 vaccine (dated by TCRdb to the early 2020s). In terms of the full investigation: A total of approximately 250 trial participants underwent TCR sequencing, of whom about 200 had received two doses of AZD1222 and about 25 had received two doses of the MenACWY control vaccine. Trial participants were enrolled by age into subgroups of 18-55, 56-69 and 70-plus years, and roughly 150, 30 and 60 TCR-sequenced participants, respectively, were included in these subgroups. Study-level results and caveats: Conclusions about previously exposed vaccinees are limited because only a handful of AZD1222 recipients were SARS-CoV-2 seropositive at baseline. Participants were mostly white British, with more females than males. The authors suggested clonal diversity may have been underestimated. The 56-69-year group was small, and its depth increase did not reach significance, likely because of low power. Reportedly, almost half of the unique spike-specific TCRs recognized epitopes lying outside the regions that are mutated in the B.1.351 and B.1.1.7 variants. The vaccine-associated CD4 TCRs covered the entire spike protein, and the dominant responses fell in regions 160-218 and 743-854. After two AZD1222 doses, spike-specific TCR breadth and depth were significantly higher than at day 0 and than in MenACWY recipients. No day 14 peak-response samples were available, so repertoires were characterized only after the peak T cell response.

There are 12 amino acids in the CDR3, from cysteine to phenylalanine inclusive. Kept here is only the CDR3 DNA, which spans 36 bases and is read in frame from base 1. CDR1 and CDR2, looked up from the germline V gene, are MDHEN and SYDVKM. V and J lose 10 bases and 1 base, and a span of 10 bases separates them. The CDR3 regions of human TCRbeta chains were analyzed by immunosequencing. In the source study's methods: Repertoire TCRs were checked for matches against a reference library of SARS-CoV-2-specific TCRs that had been generated using the MIRA antigen-specificity platform. Breadth was defined as the fraction of unique TCRs that were SARS-CoV-2-associated. Depth was defined as the fraction of total T cells that were SARS-CoV-2-associated. Using the MIRA data, each spike-specific TCR was assigned both to the spike region to which the TCR was reactive and to a CD4 or CD8 class. Log10-transformed breadth and depth values were compared by one-way ANOVA with Sidak's multiple comparisons tests. The table comes from immuneACCESS by way of TCRdb, which keeps in-frame sequences with V and J called. Part of the clones is missing from these tables; in studies checked, under half for an unresolved V gene and the rest for unknown reasons. The DNA gave D and trimming, while V, J and clone size come from that table. Counted in this sample were about 130,000 clones; about 88% of them appeared once. The ten largest clonotypes hold about 19% of the sample.

A remark on this clone: Its antigen is not yet known. Qualities for individual bases were not recorded, and no much larger clone is one base off.

What this sample's time point label stands for: baseline before first vaccination. Interpreted using the paper, the treatment or condition label stands for: meningococcal conjugate vaccine given as trial control. Samples from vaccinated people were obtained from the UK trials COV001 and COV002, which included a single-blind randomized controlled phase 2/3 trial of AZD1222 (ChAdOx1 nCoV-19) in healthy adults. For TCRbeta chain sequencing, PBMC samples were collected from trial participants at day 0 and at day 28 after the second dose. The specimen comprised peripheral blood, sampled on day 0 of MenACWY control vaccination. The origin of this receptor is an adult in good health. The rearrangement combines TRBV28 with TRBJ1-1; the D gene cannot be resolved reliably. The CDR3: CATPWGNTEAFF. The base sequence is TGTGCCACCCCCTGGGGGAACACTGAAGCTTTCTTT.